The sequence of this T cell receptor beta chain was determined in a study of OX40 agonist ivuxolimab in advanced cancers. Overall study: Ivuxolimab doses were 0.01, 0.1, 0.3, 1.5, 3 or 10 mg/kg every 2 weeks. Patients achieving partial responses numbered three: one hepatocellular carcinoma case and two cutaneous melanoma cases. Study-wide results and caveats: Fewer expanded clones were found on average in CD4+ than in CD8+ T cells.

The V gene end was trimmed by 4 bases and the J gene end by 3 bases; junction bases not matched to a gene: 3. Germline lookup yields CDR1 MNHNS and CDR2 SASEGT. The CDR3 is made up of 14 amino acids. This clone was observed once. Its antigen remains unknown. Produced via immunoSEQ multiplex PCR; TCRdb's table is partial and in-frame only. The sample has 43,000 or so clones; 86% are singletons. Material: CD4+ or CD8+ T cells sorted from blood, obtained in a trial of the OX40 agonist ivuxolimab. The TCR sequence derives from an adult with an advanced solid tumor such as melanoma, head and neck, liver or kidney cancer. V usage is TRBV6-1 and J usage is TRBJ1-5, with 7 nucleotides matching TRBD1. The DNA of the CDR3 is TGTGCCAGCAGTGGAGGGACAGCCAATCAGCCCCAGCATTTT. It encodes CASSGGTANQPQHF.